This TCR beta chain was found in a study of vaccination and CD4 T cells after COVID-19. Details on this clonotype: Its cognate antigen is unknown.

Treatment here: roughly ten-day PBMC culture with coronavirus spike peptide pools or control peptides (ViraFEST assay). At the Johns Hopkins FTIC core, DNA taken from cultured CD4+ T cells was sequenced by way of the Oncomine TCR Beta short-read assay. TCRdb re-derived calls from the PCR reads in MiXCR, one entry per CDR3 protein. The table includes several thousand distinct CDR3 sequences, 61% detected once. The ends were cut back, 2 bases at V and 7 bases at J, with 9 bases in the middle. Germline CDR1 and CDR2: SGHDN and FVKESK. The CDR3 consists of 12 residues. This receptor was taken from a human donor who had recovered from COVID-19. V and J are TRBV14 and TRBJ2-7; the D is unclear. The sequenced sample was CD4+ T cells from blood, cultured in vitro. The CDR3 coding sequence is TGTGCCAGCAGCCAACTCGTGGGGGAGCAGTACTTC. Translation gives CASSQLVGEQYF.